This T cell receptor beta chain emerged from a study of blood T cell repertoires in COVID-19. Study-level information: Specimens from acute and convalescent COVID-19 originated in the United States, Italy and Spain.

Looked up from germline, CDR1 is SGDLS and CDR2 is YYNGEE. V dropped 1 base and J dropped 5 bases, with 9 bases sitting between them. The CDR3 is made up of 13 amino acids. As processed by the authors: Reference gene primers were amplified, and this amplification served to estimate nucleated cell counts. Libraries were prepared by immunoSEQ multiplex PCR; TCRdb keeps only in-frame clonotypes and omits some of them. The V and J calls and clone size are taken from that table; D and trimming were inferred from the DNA. The sample carries some 240,000 clones, about four fifths recorded once. The chain is built from TRBV9 and TRBJ1-1; D gene unclear. Sample: peripheral blood. The TCR sequence derives from a woman aged 80 or over with COVID-19, enrolled during active disease. CDR3 sequence reads: CASSVSGLTEAFF. The CDR3 coding sequence is TGTGCCAGCAGCGTATCGGGTTTAACTGAAGCTTTCTTT.